This TCR beta chain was profiled in a study of control samples from healthy donors and cancer patients. Germline trimming cut 9 bases from V and 4 bases from J; bases unmatched to any gene: 4. Germline-derived CDR1 and CDR2 are LNHDA and SQIVND (reference sequence). The CDR3 contains 12 residues. TCRdb's table, derived via immunoSEQ multiplex PCR, lists solely in-frame clones and lacks some. The sample includes roughly 59,000 clones, about 92% of them seen just once. The origin of this receptor is a man between 40 and 49 years old with colorectal cancer. This chain uses TRBV19 with TRBJ2-5, with 8 bases fitting TRBD2. The sample comprised PBMCs. The CDR3 DNA reads as TGTGCCAGCCGACGGGGGGGAGAGACCCAGTACTTC. Translation: CASRRGGETQYF.